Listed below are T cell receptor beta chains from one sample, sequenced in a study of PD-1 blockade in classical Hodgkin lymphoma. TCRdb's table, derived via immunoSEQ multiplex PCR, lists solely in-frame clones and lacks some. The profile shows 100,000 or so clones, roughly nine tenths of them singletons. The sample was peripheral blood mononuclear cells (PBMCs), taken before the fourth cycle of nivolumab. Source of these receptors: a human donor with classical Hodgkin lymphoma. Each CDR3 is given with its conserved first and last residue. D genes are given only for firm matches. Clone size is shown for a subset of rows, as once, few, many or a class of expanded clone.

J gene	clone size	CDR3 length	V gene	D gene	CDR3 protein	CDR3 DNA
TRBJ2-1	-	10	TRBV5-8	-	CASSIARQFF	TGTGCCAGCAGCATAGCTCGGCAGTTCTTC
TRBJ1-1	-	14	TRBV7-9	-	CASSFRGGDTEAFF	TGTGCCAGCAGCTTCCGAGGGGGGGACACTGAAGCTTTCTTT
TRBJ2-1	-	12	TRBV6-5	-	CASSWLGEEQFF	TGTGCCAGCAGTTGGCTAGGAGAGGAGCAGTTCTTC
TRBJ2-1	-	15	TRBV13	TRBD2	CASSLGLAGGVEQFF	TGTGCCAGCAGCTTAGGCCTAGCGGGAGGGGTAGAGCAGTTCTTC
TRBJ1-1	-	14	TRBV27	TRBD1	CASSPPTGPTEAFF	TGTGCCAGCAGTCCGCCGACAGGGCCCACTGAAGCTTTCTTT
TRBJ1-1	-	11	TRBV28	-	CASSFRTEAFF	TGTGCCAGCAGTTTCCGCACTGAAGCTTTCTTT
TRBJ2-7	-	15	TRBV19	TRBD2	CASSIWRETSYEQYF	TGTGCCAGTAGTATCTGGCGGGAGACCTCCTACGAGCAGTACTTC
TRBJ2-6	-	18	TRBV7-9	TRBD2	CASSLRTSGSSGANVLTF	TGTGCCAGCAGCCTCAGGACTAGCGGATCCTCTGGGGCCAACGTCCTGACTTTC
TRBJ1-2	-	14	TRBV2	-	CASSSPRTVYGYTF	TGTGCCAGCAGTAGTCCACGGACAGTCTATGGCTACACCTTC
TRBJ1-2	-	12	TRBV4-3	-	CASSQAGAGYTF	TGCGCCAGCAGCCAAGCGGGGGCTGGGTACACCTTC
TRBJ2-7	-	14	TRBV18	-	CASSGEGSTYEQYF	TGTGCCAGCTCGGGCGAAGGATCTACCTACGAGCAGTACTTC
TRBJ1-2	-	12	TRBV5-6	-	CASSAGLYGYTF	TGTGCCAGCAGCGCAGGGCTCTATGGCTACACCTTC
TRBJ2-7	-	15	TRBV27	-	CASSLTRVLSYEQYF	TGTGCCAGCAGTCTCACGCGGGTCCTCTCCTACGAGCAGTACTTC
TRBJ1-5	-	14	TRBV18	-	CASSPSRGNQPQHF	TGTGCCAGCTCACCAAGCAGGGGCAATCAGCCCCAGCATTTT
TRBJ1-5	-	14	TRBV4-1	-	CASSQEPADQPQHF	TGCGCCAGCAGCCAAGAACCGGCGGACCAGCCCCAGCATTTT
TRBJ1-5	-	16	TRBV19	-	CASSVREGYSNQPQHF	TGTGCCAGTAGTGTCAGGGAGGGGTATAGCAATCAGCCCCAGCATTTT
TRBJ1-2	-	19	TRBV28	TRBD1	CASSLGTGTTGLGGYGYTF	TGTGCCAGCAGTTTAGGGACGGGGACGACAGGGTTAGGGGGCTATGGCTACACCTTC
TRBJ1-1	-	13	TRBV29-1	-	CSVDGAGAREAFF	TGCAGCGTTGACGGGGCAGGGGCCCGGGAAGCTTTCTTT
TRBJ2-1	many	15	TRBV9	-	CASSATLALWDEQFF	TGTGCCAGCAGCGCCACTCTTGCGCTATGGGATGAGCAGTTCTTC
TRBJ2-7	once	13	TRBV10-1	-	CASSDIPAYEQYF	TGCGCCAGCAGTGATATCCCAGCCTACGAGCAGTACTTC
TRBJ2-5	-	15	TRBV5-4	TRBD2	CASSLGQGGTETQYF	TGTGCCAGCAGCTTGGGTCAGGGAGGGACAGAGACCCAGTACTTC
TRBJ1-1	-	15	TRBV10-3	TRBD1	CAISKFRGHYTEAFF	TGTGCCATCAGTAAATTCAGGGGGCATTACACTGAAGCTTTCTTT
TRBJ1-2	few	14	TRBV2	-	CASSESGARYGYTF	TGTGCCAGCAGTGAATCGGGGGCTAGGTATGGCTACACCTTC
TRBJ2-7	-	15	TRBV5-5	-	CASSLLGSSTYEQYF	TGTGCCAGCAGCTTGTTGGGCTCTTCAACCTACGAGCAGTACTTC
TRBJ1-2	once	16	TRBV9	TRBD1	CASSVGPSRGNYGYTF	TGTGCCAGCAGCGTAGGTCCGTCCAGGGGGAACTATGGCTACACCTTC
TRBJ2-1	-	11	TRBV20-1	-	CSGSQDNEQFF	TGCAGTGGGAGCCAGGACAATGAGCAGTTCTTC
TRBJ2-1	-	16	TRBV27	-	CASSLSPPAPKGEQFF	TGTGCCAGCAGTTTATCACCCCCCGCGCCTAAGGGTGAGCAGTTCTTC
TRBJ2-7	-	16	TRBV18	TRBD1	CASSPVGTGGSYEQYF	TGTGCCAGCTCACCTGTGGGGACAGGGGGCTCCTACGAGCAGTACTTC
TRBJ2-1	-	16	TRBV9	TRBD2	CASSVEVGGRINEQFF	TGTGCCAGCAGCGTAGAAGTCGGGGGGAGGATCAATGAGCAGTTCTTC
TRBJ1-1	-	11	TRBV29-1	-	CSVGEDTEAFF	TGCAGCGTTGGGGAGGACACTGAAGCTTTCTTT
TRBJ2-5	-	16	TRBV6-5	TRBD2	CASSFSGSGNQETQYF	TGTGCCAGCAGTTTTAGCGGAAGCGGGAACCAAGAGACCCAGTACTTC
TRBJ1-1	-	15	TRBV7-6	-	CASSSPHGDNTEAFF	TGTGCCAGCAGCTCCCCCCACGGGGATAACACTGAAGCTTTCTTT
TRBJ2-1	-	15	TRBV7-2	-	CASSAPDRIHNEQFF	TGTGCCAGCAGCGCCCCCGACAGGATACACAATGAGCAGTTCTTC
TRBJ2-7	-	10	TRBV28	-	CASSYYEQYF	TGTGCCAGCAGCTACTACGAGCAGTACTTC
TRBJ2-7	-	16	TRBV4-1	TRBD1	CASSQGYRQGFYEQYF	TGCGCCAGCAGCCAAGGTTACAGACAGGGGTTTTACGAGCAGTACTTC
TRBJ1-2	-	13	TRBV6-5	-	CASSYSNGGGYTF	TGTGCCAGCAGTTACTCGAACGGGGGCGGCTACACCTTC
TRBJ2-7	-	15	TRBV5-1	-	CASSLGQPTGDEQYF	TGCGCCAGCAGCTTGGGACAGCCAACTGGGGACGAGCAGTACTTC
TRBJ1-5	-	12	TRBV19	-	CASRRGNQPQHF	TGTGCCAGTAGGAGGGGTAATCAGCCCCAGCATTTT
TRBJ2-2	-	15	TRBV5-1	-	CASSLVVTDTGELFF	TGCGCCAGCAGCTTGGTTGTGACAGACACCGGGGAGCTGTTTTTT
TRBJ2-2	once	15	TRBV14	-	CASSLVPSGGGELFF	TGTGCCAGCAGCCTAGTACCCTCCGGGGGCGGGGAGCTGTTTTTT
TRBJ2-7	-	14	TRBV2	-	CASSEQGGATEQYF	TGTGCCAGCAGTGAGCAGGGAGGCGCTACCGAGCAGTACTTC
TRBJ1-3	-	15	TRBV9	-	CASSVDGFSGNTIYF	TGTGCCAGCAGCGTAGACGGTTTCTCTGGAAACACCATATATTTT
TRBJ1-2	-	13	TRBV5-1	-	CASSLESEYGYTF	TGCGCCAGCAGCTTGGAATCTGAATATGGCTACACCTTC
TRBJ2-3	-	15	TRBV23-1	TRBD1	CASSQTGGHADTQYF	TGCGCCAGCAGTCAGACAGGGGGACACGCAGATACGCAGTATTTT
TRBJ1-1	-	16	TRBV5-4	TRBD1	CASSLAGTGVGTEAFF	TGTGCCAGCAGCTTGGCCGGGACAGGGGTCGGCACTGAAGCTTTCTTT
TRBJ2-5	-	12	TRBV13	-	CASSLVGGSQYF	TGTGCCAGCAGCTTAGTAGGCGGGTCCCAGTACTTC
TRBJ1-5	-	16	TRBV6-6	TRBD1	CASSYSGIAGGQPQHF	TGTGCCAGCAGTTACTCGGGAATCGCAGGGGGGCAGCCCCAGCATTTT
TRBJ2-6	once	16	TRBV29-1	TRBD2	CSVVGSGSSGANVLTF	TGCAGCGTTGTGGGTAGCGGGAGTTCTGGGGCCAACGTCCTGACTTTC
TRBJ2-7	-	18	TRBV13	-	CASSLGGGGPQGSYEQYF	TGTGCCAGCAGCTTAGGCGGGGGAGGCCCACAGGGTTCCTACGAGCAGTACTTC
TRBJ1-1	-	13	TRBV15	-	CATSLGGDTEAFF	TGTGCCACCAGCCTGGGGGGGGACACTGAAGCTTTCTTT
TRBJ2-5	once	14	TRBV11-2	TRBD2	CASSDDAASGKQYF	TGTGCCAGCAGTGACGACGCAGCCAGCGGGAAGCAGTACTTC
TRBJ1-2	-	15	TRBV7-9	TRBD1	CASSLLGGGVYGYTF	TGTGCCAGCAGCTTATTGGGAGGGGGCGTCTATGGCTACACCTTC
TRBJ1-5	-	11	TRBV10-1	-	CAIRADQPQHF	TGCGCCATCCGGGCCGATCAGCCCCAGCATTTT
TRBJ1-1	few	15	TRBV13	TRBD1	CASSFLDRISTEAFF	TGTGCCAGCAGCTTCCTGGACAGGATCAGCACTGAAGCTTTCTTT
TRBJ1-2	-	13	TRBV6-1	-	CASSEGKNYGYTF	TGTGCCAGCAGTGAAGGGAAGAACTATGGCTACACCTTC
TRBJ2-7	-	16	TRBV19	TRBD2	CASSQQPGLAGPEQYF	TGTGCCAGTAGCCAACAACCGGGACTAGCGGGACCCGAGCAGTACTTC
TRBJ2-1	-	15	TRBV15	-	CATSGGAAGEYEQFF	TGTGCCACCAGCGGCGGGGCGGCGGGTGAATATGAGCAGTTCTTC
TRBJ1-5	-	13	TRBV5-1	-	CASLSTSNQPQHF	TGCGCCAGTCTATCCACTAGCAATCAGCCCCAGCATTTT
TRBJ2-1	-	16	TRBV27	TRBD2	CASSLLTSGNYNEQFF	TGTGCCAGCAGTTTATTGACTAGCGGAAACTACAATGAGCAGTTCTTC